What follows are 21 T cell receptor beta chains derived from one specimen sequenced in a study of response to subunit inactivated influenza vaccine (dated by TCRdb to the late 2010s). Libraries were constructed by RT-PCR. Sequenced using an Illumina HiSeq 2500. TCRdb reran the public reads through fastp at Q25 and MiXCR, keeping productive beta chains. Entries are consolidated by CDR3 protein sequence, retaining the most common genes and DNA. This sample gives roughly 700,000 distinct CDR3 sequences in total; approximately 15% of them show up just once. 6.5% to 8.5% of the sample is taken by the ten largest. Sequenced material: PBMCs from blood, taken roughly 2 weeks before vaccination. These receptors were obtained from a man aged 45-60 years who received an inactivated influenza vaccine. Donor details come from another sample of the same person, matched by shared clones.

The chain is built from TRBV6-1 and TRBJ1-1; 8 bases map to TRBD1. J was trimmed by 5 bases and V by 6 bases; bases with no gene match: 11. CDR3 length: 15 residues. Germline CDR1 reads MNHNS; CDR2 reads SASEGT. This chain's CDR3 is CASSLRGQGETEAFF. For the CDR3, the DNA is TGTGCCAGCAGCCTAAGAGGACAGGGCGAAACTGAAGCTTTCTTT.

This clonotype was detected only a few times. The chain joins TRBV6-4 to TRBJ2-3, with D unclear. Per the germline V gene, CDR1 is MRHNA and CDR2 is SNTAGT. The ends were cut back, 4 bases at V and 4 bases at J, with 9 bases in the middle. This CDR3 region has 13 residues. CDR3 DNA: TGTGCCAGCAGTGTGTATGAGGCAGATACGCAGTATTTT. Protein product: CASSVYEADTQYF.

This clonotype was detected ten times or more. This chain links TRBV12-3 or TRBV12-4 with TRBJ2-5; no definite D call. The CDR3 is made up of 13 amino acids. V was clipped by 5 bases and J by 3 bases, with 10 bases between them. CDR3 sequence: CASSPGRKETQYF. CDR3 in DNA: TGTGCCAGCAGTCCAGGACGGAAAGAGACCCAGTACTTC.

This clonotype was counted a few times. V usage is TRBV12-3 or TRBV12-4 and J usage is TRBJ1-1; TRBD1 agrees at 7 bases. The CDR3 is 16 residues long. J lost 4 bases, V lost 5 bases, and 13 bases had no gene match. The CDR3 DNA follows: TGTGCCAGCAGTCACGTACGTCGACAGGGAAGCACTGAAGCTTTCTTT. This codes for CASSHVRRQGSTEAFF.

This clonotype came up a few times. The V call is TRBV18, the J call TRBJ2-1; 9 bases agree with TRBD1. CDR1 is KGHSH and CDR2 is LQKENI in the germline V gene. V shed 6 bases and J 8 bases; nucleotides not matched to a gene: 8. This CDR3 has 14 residues. CDR3 sequence: CASSRQGVVYEQFF. Written as DNA, the CDR3 is TGTGCCAGCTCCCGACAGGGGGTCGTATATGAGCAGTTCTTC.

This clonotype was observed a handful of times. This sequence joins TRBV29-1 and TRBJ2-1; 13 bases line up with TRBD2. This CDR3 comprises 16 residues. Losses at the gene ends were 3 bases for V and 10 bases for J; bases not matched to a gene: 12. Germline CDR1 and CDR2: SQVTM and ANQGSEA. Written as DNA, the CDR3 is TGCAGCGTTGAGGGACTAGCGGGAACATCCACGTTGGAGCAGTTCTTC. As protein: CSVEGLAGTSTLEQFF.

The J gene is TRBJ2-2, the V gene TRBV5-1; D is ambiguous. The CDR3 is 15 residues long. V was cut by 3 bases and J by 1 base, with 10 bases left in between. Germline V gives CDR1 SGHRS, CDR2 YFSETQ. CDR3 DNA: TGCGCCAGCAGCTCGTTGACAAGGAACACCGGGGAGCTGTTTTTT. Translation gives CASSSLTRNTGELFF.

This clonotype turned up a few times. The gene calls are TRBV6-2 or TRBV6-3 and TRBJ2-2, with 12 bases aligning to TRBD2. The length of the CDR3 is 16 residues. CDR1 is MNHEY, CDR2 SVGEGT, per germline. The J segment lost 6 bases and the V segment lost 5 bases, leaving 7 bases of the junction unmatched. CDR3 amino acids: CASSQTSGSVSGELFF. The DNA for the CDR3 is TGTGCCAGCAGTCAGACTAGCGGGAGTGTCTCCGGGGAGCTGTTTTTT.

The V gene is TRBV4-3, the J gene TRBJ1-6; no reliable D call. The CDR3 runs to 14 residues. V was trimmed by 4 bases and J by 9 bases, leaving 13 bases between them. Per the germline V gene, CDR1 is LGHNA and CDR2 is YSLEER. The CDR3 sequence is CASSRAGARSPLHF. The DNA for the CDR3 is TGCGCCAGCAGCCGGGCGGGTGCGCGTTCACCCCTCCACTTT.

V is TRBV15 and J is TRBJ1-5; tentatively, D is TRBD1 (5 bases). CDR3 length equals 15 residues. V was clipped by 3 bases and J by 3 bases, with 12 bases between them. CDR1 is LNHNV and CDR2 is YYDKDF in the germline V gene (reference sequence). In DNA, the CDR3 is TGTGCCACCAGCAGGGGGGACGGCCTCAATCAGCCCCAGCATTTT. It translates to CATSRGDGLNQPQHF.

The rearrangement uses TRBV28 and TRBJ2-5, with 10 positions matching TRBD1. The CDR3 is made up of 16 amino acids. CDR1 is MDHEN and CDR2 is SYDVKM in the germline V gene. The ends lost 3 bases at V and 2 bases at J; junction bases unmatched: 6. In nucleotides, the CDR3 is TGTGCCAGCAGTTTGTCCGGACAGGGGGTTCAAGAGACCCAGTACTTC. Protein: CASSLSGQGVQETQYF.

The chain is built from TRBV3-1 and TRBJ2-2, with D maybe TRBD2 (6 bases). The V gene lost 0 bases and the J gene lost 4 bases, with 9 bases spanning the gap. The CDR3 length is 15 residues. From germline, CDR1 is LGHDT and CDR2 YNNKEL (reference sequence). CDR3 loop: CASSQEGGVTGELFF. DNA for the CDR3: TGTGCCAGCAGCCAAGAGGGCGGGGTCACCGGGGAGCTGTTTTTT. Full variable domain (remainder filled in from reference TRBV3-1 and TRBJ2-2): DTAVSQTPKYLVTQMGNDKSIKCEQNLGHDTMYWYKQDSKKFLKIMFSYNNKELIINETVPNRFSPKSPDKAHLNLHINSLELGDSAVYFCASSQEGGVTGELFFGEGSRLTVL.

This clonotype was detected a few times. V usage is TRBV20-1 and J usage is TRBJ2-3; the D is unclear. The CDR3 has 12 residues. Looked up from germline, CDR1 is DFQATT and CDR2 is SNEGSKA (reference sequence). Trimming removed 2 bases at V and 10 bases at J, with 13 bases between. The CDR3 DNA is TGCAGTGCTAGAAACCCCACGGAAGCGCAGTATTTT. It translates to CSARNPTEAQYF.

This clonotype was found a few times. The genes are TRBV20-1 and TRBJ2-3; TRBD1 aligns across 7 bases. Germline V gene lookup returns CDR1 DFQATT and CDR2 SNEGSKA (reference sequence). The CDR3 has 12 amino acids. J lost 9 bases, V lost 3 bases, and 6 bases had no gene match. The chain's CDR3 is CSASNRGGTQYF. DNA of the CDR3: TGCAGTGCTAGTAACAGGGGTGGCACGCAGTATTTT.

This rearrangement joins TRBV28 to TRBJ2-7, with 9 bases aligning to TRBD1. This CDR3 region has 14 residues. Germline values: CDR1 MDHEN, CDR2 SYDVKM. The J segment lost 5 bases and the V segment lost 4 bases, leaving 6 bases of the junction unmatched. The CDR3 loop is CASSSGQGADEQYF. CDR3 nucleotide sequence: TGTGCCAGCAGTTCGGGACAGGGAGCGGACGAGCAGTACTTC. Filled out from reference TRBV28 and TRBJ2-7, the complete variable domain reads DVKVTQSSRYLVKRTGEKVFLECVQDMDHENMFWYRQDPGLGLRLIYFSYDVKMKEKGDIPEGYSVSREKKERFSLILESASTNQTSMYLCASSSGQGADEQYFGPGTRLTVT.

This clonotype was seen only a few times. This rearrangement joins TRBV4-2 to TRBJ2-3, with TRBD2 matching 8 bases. CDR1 and CDR2 (germline): LGHNA, YNFKEQ. The CDR3 runs 17 residues. V lost 0 bases to trimming and J lost 2 bases; unmatched junction nucleotides: 7. The CDR3 reads CASSQEGVRGATDTQYF. The CDR3 DNA sequence: TGTGCCAGCAGCCAAGAGGGGGTGCGGGGGGCCACAGATACGCAGTATTTT.

The chain combines TRBV15 with TRBJ2-5; the match to TRBD2 covers 10 bases. Germline V gives CDR1 LNHNV, CDR2 YYDKDF (reference sequence). The length of the CDR3 is 15 residues. Losses at the gene ends were 2 bases for V and 1 base for J; bases not matched to a gene: 1. CDR3 sequence reads: CATSRLAGGQETQYF. The CDR3 DNA reads TGTGCCACCAGCAGATTAGCGGGGGGCCAAGAGACCCAGTACTTC.

The rearrangement links TRBV29-1 to TRBJ2-7, with no clear D. V was shortened by 8 bases and J by 6 bases, with 14 bases between the two germline ends. Looked up from germline, CDR1 is SQVTM and CDR2 is ANQGSEA. The CDR3 extends over 11 amino acids. The CDR3 sequence is CSTVGAGEQYF. CDR3 coding DNA: TGCAGCACCGTCGGCGCCGGCGAGCAGTACTTC.

This clonotype was detected many times. V and J are TRBV6-2 or TRBV6-3 and TRBJ1-1, with D possibly matching TRBD1 (6 bases). The V end was cut by 5 bases, the J end by 5 bases, with 18 bases between. CDR1 and CDR2 from the germline V gene are MNHEY and SVGEGT. There are 15 residues in the CDR3. The CDR3 DNA sequence: TGTGCCAGCAGTAGAAGCCGGGACACCCCGACTGAAGCTTTCTTT. The encoded protein is CASSRSRDTPTEAFF.

The CDR3 loop is CSAASGDTGELFF. CDR3 DNA sequence: TGCAGTGCGGCTAGCGGAGACACCGGGGAGCTGTTTTTT. The chain joins TRBV20-1 to TRBJ2-2; 7 bases are shared with TRBD2. Germline loops: CDR1 DFQATT, CDR2 SNEGSKA (reference sequence). Germline trimming cut 6 bases from V and 3 bases from J; bases unmatched to any gene: 4. The CDR3 runs 13 residues.

This clonotype was counted ten times or more. This sequence joins TRBV20-1 and TRBJ2-7, with D possibly being TRBD1 or TRBD2 (5 bases each). Germline V gene data show CDR1 as DFQATT and CDR2 as SNEGSKA (reference sequence). There are 13 residues in the CDR3. The ends were cut back, 6 bases at V and 3 bases at J, with 15 bases in the middle. CDR3: CSAPGQFRYEQYF. DNA for the CDR3: TGCAGTGCCCCGGGGCAGTTCCGCTACGAGCAGTACTTC.